The 22 T cell receptor beta chains below come from one sample, sequenced in a study of cytomegalovirus exposure and HLA in healthy donors. This PCR relied on a set of 60 Vbeta primers and 13 Jbeta primers. Measured with immunoSEQ multiplex PCR; TCRdb has only the in-frame clones, and not every one. The sample shows over 100,000 clones, 75% to 85% of them seen only once. Sequenced input: PBMCs. All receptors derive from a woman aged 18-29 years in good health and CMV-seropositive.

This chain joins TRBV7-2 and TRBJ2-7, with 8 nucleotides matching TRBD2. The CDR3 contains 14 residues. Losses at the gene ends were 7 bases for V and 4 bases for J; bases not matched to a gene: 9. Germline V gene sequence: CDR1 SGHTA, CDR2 FQGNSA. The CDR3 protein is CASTSSAGVYEQYF. CDR3 nucleotides: TGTGCCAGCACGTCGTCAGCGGGGGTGTACGAGCAGTACTTC.

This clone was seen a single time. V and J are TRBV7-3 and TRBJ2-7; D gene uncertain. V lost 6 bases, J lost 1 base, and 13 bases lay in between. The CDR3 has 14 residues. Per the germline V gene, CDR1 is SGHTA and CDR2 is FQGTGA. CDR3 in amino acids: CASSPDSFSYEQYF. The DNA for the CDR3 is TGTGCCAGCAGTCCAGACTCGTTTTCCTACGAGCAGTACTTC.

The CDR3 loop reads CASSGTVGEQFF. The CDR3 nucleotides read TGTGCCAGCAGTGGGACAGTAGGCGAGCAGTTCTTC. The J gene is TRBJ2-1, the V gene TRBV2; a weak D match, TRBD1 (6 bases). V lost 4 bases, J lost 10 bases, and 11 bases lay in between. CDR3 length equals 12 residues. Germline V lookup: CDR1 SNHLY, CDR2 FYNNEI.

The chain couples TRBV4-1 to TRBJ2-5; 8 bases are a match to TRBD1. The V gene's germline CDR1 is MGHRA and CDR2 YSYEKL. The length of the CDR3 is 16 residues. V lost 8 bases, J lost 0 bases, and 11 bases stayed unmatched. CDR3 coding DNA: TGCGCCAGCGCAACCGGACAGGGTGGCTACCAAGAGACCCAGTACTTC. Translation gives CASATGQGGYQETQYF.

The J gene is TRBJ2-7, the V gene TRBV10-3; D not certain. Germline loops: CDR1 ENHRY, CDR2 SYGVKD. The length of the CDR3 is 13 residues. V lost 9 bases, J lost 0 bases, and 12 bases lay in between. CDR3 residues: CAIPSLSSYEQYF. The CDR3 DNA is TGTGCCATACCATCCCTGAGCTCCTACGAGCAGTACTTC.

This clone was recorded only once. This chain links TRBV4-1 with TRBJ2-7; D may be TRBD1 (6 bases). The CDR3 covers 13 residues. Per the germline V gene, CDR1 is MGHRA and CDR2 is YSYEKL. V lost 3 bases and J lost 5, with 11 bases in between. CDR3 nucleotides: TGCGCCAGCAGCCACCAACAGGGAAACGAGCAGTACTTC. Translation gives CASSHQQGNEQYF.

J is TRBJ2-3 and V is TRBV10-1, with 10 positions matching TRBD1. The J segment lost 6 bases and the V segment lost 6 bases, leaving 9 bases of the junction unmatched. CDR3 length equals 15 residues. CDR1 and CDR2 from the germline V gene are WNHNN and SYGVQD (reference sequence). CDR3 bases: TGCGCCAGCAGCGACCGACAGGGGGCGACGGATACGCAGTATTTT. Translating gives CASSDRQGATDTQYF.

The V call is TRBV19, the J call TRBJ1-3; D unresolved. This CDR3 is built from 16 residues. The V and J ends lost 3 bases and 0 bases respectively, with 12 bases between them. From germline, CDR1 is LNHDA and CDR2 SQIVND (reference sequence). CDR3 sequence (DNA): TGTGCCAGTAGTATTGGGTGGGCGAGCTCTGGAAACACCATATATTTT. It codes for CASSIGWASSGNTIYF.

The chain couples TRBV19 to TRBJ1-5; TRBD1 agrees at 9 bases. Germline V gene sequence: CDR1 LNHDA, CDR2 SQIVND (reference sequence). The length of the CDR3 is 18 residues. The V gene end was trimmed by 4 bases and the J gene end by 6 bases; junction bases not matched to a gene: 16. The CDR3 reads CASSTDDGTGPGGQPQHF. DNA for the CDR3: TGTGCCAGTAGTACCGACGATGGGACAGGGCCAGGGGGTCAGCCCCAGCATTTT.

The chain combines TRBV29-1 with TRBJ1-5, with 7 bases lining up with TRBD1. Germline CDR1 and CDR2: SQVTM and ANQGSEA. CDR3 length equals 12 residues. CDR3 amino acids: CSGQEGNQPQHF. The CDR3 DNA is TGCAGTGGACAGGAGGGCAATCAGCCCCAGCATTTT. The full variable domain, with the rest looked up from reference TRBV29-1 and TRBJ1-5, is SAVISQKPSRDICQRGTSLTIQCQVDSQVTMMFWYRQQPGQSLTLIATANQGSEATYESGFVIDKFPISRPNLTFSTLTVSNMSPEDSSIYLCSGQEGNQPQHFGDGTRLSIL.

The J gene is TRBJ1-2, the V gene TRBV19, with TRBD1 matching 8 bases. Germline V gene sequence: CDR1 LNHDA, CDR2 SQIVND (reference sequence). V was clipped by 5 bases and J by 3 bases; unmatched bases: 5. CDR3 length: 14 residues. In DNA, the CDR3 is TGTGCCAGTAGTTCAGGGGGCTCGTACTATGGCTACACCTTC. It specifies CASSSGGSYYGYTF.

The chain combines TRBV7-9 with TRBJ1-2; TRBD1 agrees at 8 bases. Germline V gene lookup returns CDR1 SEHNR and CDR2 FQNEAQ (reference sequence). This CDR3 is 14 amino acids long. V was clipped by 3 bases and J by 5 bases; unmatched bases: 5. CDR3 sequence (DNA): TGTGCCAGCAGCTTCGGACAGGGAGAATATGGCTACACCTTC. Amino acids: CASSFGQGEYGYTF.

The chain has TRBV28 and TRBJ2-3, with TRBD1 matching 7 bases. V trimming: 5 bases; J trimming: 2 bases; junction bases outside the gene matches: 7. CDR3 length equals 15 residues. CDR1 and CDR2 (germline): MDHEN, SYDVKM. CDR3 protein: CASSLTGRHTDTQYF. CDR3 nucleotide sequence: TGTGCCAGCAGTCTGACAGGGCGACACACAGATACGCAGTATTTT.

V is TRBV5-1 and J is TRBJ2-5; maybe TRBD1 (6 bases). Near its end, the DNA agrees better with TRBJ2-7, so the J call may be wrong. The V gene's germline CDR1 is SGHRS and CDR2 YFSETQ. The CDR3 sequence is 14 residues long. The CDR3 here is CASRRLGGTYEQYF. The CDR3 coding sequence is TGCGCCAGCAGGCGTCTAGGGGGAACCTACGAGCAGTACTTC.

This clone was picked up a small number of times. The chain has TRBV20-1 and TRBJ2-1; D call uncertain. Trimming removed 3 bases at V and 13 bases at J, with 10 bases between. Germline assignment: CDR1 DFQATT and CDR2 SNEGSKA (reference sequence). The CDR3 is 10 amino acids. CDR3 in amino acids: CSASRRGQFF. The CDR3 DNA reads TGCAGTGCTAGCCGGCGAGGTCAGTTCTTC.

This chain links TRBV6-4 with TRBJ1-1; D might be TRBD1 (5 bases). V shed 3 bases and J shed 6 bases, with 14 bases lying between them. The CDR3 has 14 amino acids. CDR1 and CDR2 (germline): MRHNA, SNTAGT. CDR3 protein: CASSEQDGVPEAFF. CDR3 nucleotide sequence: TGTGCCAGCAGTGAACAGGATGGGGTTCCTGAAGCTTTCTTT.

The chain links TRBV11-2 to TRBJ2-5, with D possibly matching TRBD1 (5 bases). TRBJ2-7 matches the DNA end more closely, so the J call is doubtful. This CDR3 is built from 13 residues. CDR1 is SGHAT and CDR2 is FQNNGV in the germline V gene. CDR3 DNA: TGTGCCAGCAGCTATGACAGTTCCTACGAGCAGTACTTC. Protein product: CASSYDSSYEQYF.

The chain has TRBV2 and TRBJ2-5; maybe TRBD2 (6 bases). With 2 bases removed from V and 5 bases from J, the gap between germline ends came to 18 bases. Germline V lookup: CDR1 SNHLY, CDR2 FYNNEI. The CDR3 is made up of 16 amino acids. The CDR3 DNA reads TGTGCCAGCAGTGAAATCGGGGGATTTGATTTGGAGACCCAGTACTTC. This gives the protein CASSEIGGFDLETQYF. Full variable domain (outside the CDR3, taken from reference TRBV2 and TRBJ2-5): EPEVTQTPSHQVTQMGQEVILRCVPISNHLYFYWYRQILGQKVEFLVSFYNNEISEKSEIFDDQFSVERPDGSNFTLKIRSTKLEDSAMYFCASSEIGGFDLETQYFGPGTRLLVL.

The rearrangement links TRBV5-4 to TRBJ2-1; 11 bases agree with TRBD2. The J segment lost 8 bases and the V segment lost 2 bases, leaving 0 bases of the junction unmatched. Germline CDR1 SGHNT, CDR2 YYREEE (reference sequence). This CDR3 region has 13 residues. The CDR3 here is CASSFSGGDEQFF. The CDR3 coding sequence is TGTGCCAGCAGCTTTAGCGGGGGGGATGAGCAGTTCTTC.

The chain links TRBV15 to TRBJ2-2; weak D call: TRBD1 (5 bases). Germline values: CDR1 LNHNV, CDR2 YYDKDF (reference sequence). This CDR3 has 12 residues. V lost 6 bases, J lost 4 bases, and 6 bases lay in between. CDR3 nucleotides: TGTGCCACCAGTCAGGGCACCGGGGAGCTGTTTTTT. Protein product: CATSQGTGELFF.

The V and J genes are TRBV5-6 and TRBJ2-5; 8 nucleotides agree with TRBD1. V gave up 2 bases and J gave up 2 bases; unmatched junction bases: 2. Germline V gene sequence: CDR1 SGHDT, CDR2 YYEEEE. The CDR3 loop spans 14 amino acids. CDR3: CASSFWDRQETQYF. Written as DNA, the CDR3 is TGTGCCAGCAGCTTTTGGGACAGGCAAGAGACCCAGTACTTC. Based on the CDR3 plus reference TRBV5-6 and TRBJ2-5, the full variable domain is DAGVTQSPTHLIKTRGQQVTLRCSPKSGHDTVSWYQQALGQGPQFIFQYYEEEERQRGNFPDRFSGHQFPNYSSELNVNALLLGDSALYLCASSFWDRQETQYFGPGTRLLVL.

The chain recombines TRBV27 with TRBJ1-6, with D unresolved. The germline V gene has CDR1 MNHEY and CDR2 SMNVEV (reference sequence). The CDR3 totals 13 residues. The V and J ends lost 8 bases and 10 bases respectively, with 15 bases between them. The DNA of the CDR3 is TGTGCCAGCGGTAGTCGTCTATTATCACCCCTCCACTTT. Amino acids: CASGSRLLSPLHF.